Following are 12 T cell receptor beta chains from one sample sequenced in a study of CD8 T cells in ankylosing spondylitis. TCRdb called the 5' RACE reads again in MiXCR, with one record for every CDR3 protein. Found here are about 140,000 distinct CDR3 sequences, about 7.3% of them singletons; the top ten hold 12%. Sequencing used blood, either unsorted or a sorted T cell fraction (not recorded which). The receptors stem from a female donor with ankylosing spondylitis or in good health (not recorded which).

This clonotype was seen repeatedly, ten times or more. J is TRBJ1-3 and V is TRBV4-1; D gene ambiguous. CDR3 length: 15 residues. V was clipped by 5 bases and J by 0 bases, with 11 bases between them. Germline CDR1 reads MGHRA; CDR2 reads YSYEKL. The CDR3 sequence: CASSSMVLSGNTIYF. CDR3 DNA sequence: TGCGCCAGCAGCTCGATGGTCCTCTCTGGAAACACCATATATTTT.

Ten or more counts support this clonotype. This chain joins TRBV5-1 and TRBJ2-1; D unclear. Looked up from germline, CDR1 is SGHRS and CDR2 is YFSETQ. Between the trimmed V and J ends, which lost 4 bases and 5 bases, there was a span of 16 bases. The CDR3 covers 15 residues. Written as DNA, the CDR3 is TGCGCCAGCAGCCTGCAAGGTCTTCCGGACAATGAGCAGTTCTTC. It codes for CASSLQGLPDNEQFF.

Notes on this clonotype: Germline and junction disagree at one end, which may indicate a read error. The chain is built from TRBV6-5 and TRBJ2-5; D gene ambiguous. The CDR3 sequence is 14 residues long. Germline V CDR1 and CDR2: MNHEY, SVGAGI. The CDR3 coding sequence is TGTGCCAGCAGTTACTCGCTCGGTCAAGAGGCCCAGTACTTC. Amino acid sequence: CASSYSLGQEAQYF.

Many counts were recorded for this clonotype. CDR3 residues: CASSAFTLNTGELFF. The CDR3 DNA follows: TGTGCCAGCAGCGCCTTCACTTTGAACACCGGGGAGCTGTTTTTT. The V and J genes are TRBV27 and TRBJ2-2; D not resolved. The CDR3 covers 15 residues. Per germline, CDR1 MNHEY and CDR2 SMNVEV (reference sequence). Trimming removed 6 bases from V and 1 base from J, with 12 bases in between.

The table lists this clonotype with many counts. The rearrangement joins TRBV5-1 to TRBJ2-7; a possible D gene is TRBD1 (5 bases). This CDR3 contains 15 residues. Looked up from germline, CDR1 is SGHRS and CDR2 is YFSETQ. Trimming took off 4 bases at V and 0 bases at J, with 14 bases between the two ends. The CDR3 DNA is TGCGCCAGCAGCCGTACAGGTGTCCCCTCCTACGAGCAGTACTTC. As protein: CASSRTGVPSYEQYF.

This clonotype was counted at least ten times. The chain links TRBV10-3 to TRBJ1-1, with D unclear. V was trimmed by 8 bases and J by 7 bases, leaving 14 bases between them. Germline CDR1 is ENHRY and CDR2 is SYGVKD. CDR3 size: 12 residues. The CDR3 DNA reads as TGTGCCATCGGGAACAGCCAGTTTGAAGCTTTCTTT. Its protein is CAIGNSQFEAFF.

This clonotype was seen repeatedly, ten times or more. The chain has TRBV5-1 and TRBJ2-7; D remains ambiguous. This CDR3 spans 14 amino acids. In germline, CDR1 is SGHRS, CDR2 YFSETQ. V was trimmed by 1 base and J by 5 bases, leaving 13 bases between them. CDR3 loop: CASSLPSPNHEQYF. The DNA for the CDR3 is TGCGCCAGCAGCTTGCCCAGTCCCAATCACGAGCAGTACTTC.

This clonotype was counted many times. As DNA, the CDR3 is TGTGCCATCGAACAGGGGACGGAACTTGGCTACACCTTC. Amino acids: CAIEQGTELGYTF. This rearrangement joins TRBV6-1 to TRBJ1-2; 7 nucleotides align to TRBD1. The CDR3 is made up of 13 amino acids. The junction had 12 bases not matched to a gene; V was cut back by 10 bases and J by 7 bases. The V gene's germline CDR1 is MNHNS and CDR2 SASEGT.

This clonotype was seen ten or more times. The chain couples TRBV4-1 to TRBJ2-7; the D gene is possibly TRBD1 (5 bases). Germline V gives CDR1 MGHRA, CDR2 YSYEKL. The CDR3 is made up of 13 amino acids. V was clipped by 2 bases and J by 2 bases, with 7 bases between them. CDR3: CASSQPQAYEQYF. The DNA for the CDR3 is TGCGCCAGCAGCCAACCACAGGCCTACGAGCAGTACTTC.

This clonotype was counted ten times or more. V is TRBV6-1 and J is TRBJ2-7; 7 bases agree with TRBD1. From germline, CDR1 is MNHNS and CDR2 SASEGT. V lost 6 bases and J lost 1; bases outside the gene matches: 9. The length of the CDR3 is 15 residues. In nucleotides, the CDR3 is TGTGCCAGCAGCCCGGTGGGGACAGCGTCCTACGAGCAGTACTTC. This gives the protein CASSPVGTASYEQYF.

This clonotype was detected ten times or more. This chain joins TRBV12-3 or TRBV12-4 and TRBJ2-5, with D possibly being TRBD2 (6 bases). CDR3 length equals 14 residues. The V and J ends lost 6 bases and 1 base respectively, with 12 bases between them. The CDR3 DNA reads as TGTGCCAGCAGCTATTTGCGGGGCCAAGAGACCCAGTACTTC. Translating it yields CASSYLRGQETQYF.

This clonotype showed up many times. This rearrangement joins TRBV5-1 to TRBJ2-3, with D maybe TRBD2 (6 bases). The CDR3 covers 14 residues. Germline V gene sequence: CDR1 SGHRS, CDR2 YFSETQ. Deletions cut 2 bases from V and 6 bases from J, with 13 bases between. This CDR3 reads CASSFGGVLDTQYF. CDR3 in DNA: TGCGCCAGCAGCTTTGGCGGGGTTCTGGATACGCAGTATTTT.